What follows is one T cell receptor beta chain and its context. Its matching antigen is unknown. The sample comes from a study of tumor-infiltrating lymphocytes in primary liver carcinoma. The overall study: Samples yielded about 3.65 to 8 million productive TCRbeta reads, similar across tissue types.

From approximately 0.5 ug of total RNA, TCR beta-specific cDNA was reverse-transcribed using a constant-region primer. Nested multiplex PCR, run for three rounds with slightly modified ARM-PCR, yielded TCR beta libraries. TRBV1-TRBV30 forward primers and a C-beta reverse primer were used in the first two PCR rounds, which each ran for about 10 cycles. From the multiplex PCR reads, TCRdb called clonotypes with MiXCR, one entry per CDR3 protein. Among hundreds of thousands of distinct CDR3 sequences listed, less than 75% were seen once. This CDR3 spans 14 amino acids. Germline V lookup: CDR1 SEHNR, CDR2 FQNEAQ (reference sequence). Trimming took 10 bases from V and 4 from J, leaving 20 bases between them. Study-wide results and limits: Tumors had a top-250-clone fraction that was significantly higher than blood (p = 0.039).

Unsorted whole blood served as the source of blood RNA, and germline DNA was extracted as well. Chronic HBV infection, untreated so far, was present in the patients. The sequencing input was peripheral blood. The chain is built from TRBV7-9 and TRBJ2-7; unclear D gene. The sequence was collected from a man aged 35-49 years with primary liver carcinoma and hepatitis B virus infection. The CDR3 is CANSLEGSLYEQYF. CDR3 coding DNA: TGTGCCAACAGTTTAGAAGGCAGTCTTTACGAGCAGTACTTC. Full variable domain (remainder filled in from reference TRBV7-9 and TRBJ2-7): DTGVSQNPRHKITKRGQNVTFRCDPISEHNRLYWYRQTLGQGPEFLTYFQNEAQLEKSRLLSDRFSAERPKGSFSTLEIQRTEQGDSAMYLCANSLEGSLYEQYFGPGTRLTVT.